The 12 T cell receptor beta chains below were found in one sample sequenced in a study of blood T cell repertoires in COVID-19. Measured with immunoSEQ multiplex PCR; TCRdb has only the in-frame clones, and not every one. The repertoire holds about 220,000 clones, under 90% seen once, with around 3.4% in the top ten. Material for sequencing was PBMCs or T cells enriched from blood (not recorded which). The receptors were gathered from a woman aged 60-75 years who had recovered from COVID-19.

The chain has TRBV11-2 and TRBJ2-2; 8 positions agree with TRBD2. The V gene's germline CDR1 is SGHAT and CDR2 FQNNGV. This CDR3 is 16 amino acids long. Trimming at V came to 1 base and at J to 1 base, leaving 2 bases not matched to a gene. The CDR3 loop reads CASSLVAGKNTGELFF. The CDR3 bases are TGTGCCAGCAGCTTAGTAGCGGGGAAGAACACCGGGGAGCTGTTTTTT.

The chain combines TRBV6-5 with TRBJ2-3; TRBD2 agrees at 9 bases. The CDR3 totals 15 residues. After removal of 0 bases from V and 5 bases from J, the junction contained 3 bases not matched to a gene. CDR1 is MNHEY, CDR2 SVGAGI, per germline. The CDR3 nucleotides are TGTGCCAGCAGTTACTCAAGCGGGAGGATAGATACGCAGTATTTT. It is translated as CASSYSSGRIDTQYF.

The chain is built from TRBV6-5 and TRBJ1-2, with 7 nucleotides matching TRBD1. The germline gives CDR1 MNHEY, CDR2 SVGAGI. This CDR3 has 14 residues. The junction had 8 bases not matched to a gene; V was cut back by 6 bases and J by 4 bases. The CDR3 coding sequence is TGTGCCAGCAGCCGAGGACAGGTGGGCTATGGCTACACCTTC. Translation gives CASSRGQVGYGYTF.

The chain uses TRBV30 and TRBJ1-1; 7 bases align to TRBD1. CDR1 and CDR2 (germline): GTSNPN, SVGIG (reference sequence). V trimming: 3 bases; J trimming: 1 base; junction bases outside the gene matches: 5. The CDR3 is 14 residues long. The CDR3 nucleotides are TGTGCCTGGAGGAGGGGACAGAGGAACACTGAAGCTTTCTTT. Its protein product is CAWRRGQRNTEAFF.

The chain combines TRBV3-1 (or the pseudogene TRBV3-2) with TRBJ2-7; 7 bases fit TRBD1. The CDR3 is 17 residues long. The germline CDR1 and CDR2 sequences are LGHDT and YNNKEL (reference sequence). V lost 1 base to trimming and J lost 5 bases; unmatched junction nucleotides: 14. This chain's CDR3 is CASSQVWGRDSGDEQYF. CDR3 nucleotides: TGTGCCAGCAGCCAAGTGTGGGGTAGGGACAGTGGAGACGAGCAGTACTTC.

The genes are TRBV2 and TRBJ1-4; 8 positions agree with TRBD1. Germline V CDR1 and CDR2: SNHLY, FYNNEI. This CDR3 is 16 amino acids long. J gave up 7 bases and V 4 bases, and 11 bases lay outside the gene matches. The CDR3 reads CASSVGQGGRSEKLFF. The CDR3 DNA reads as TGTGCCAGCAGTGTTGGACAGGGAGGGAGGAGTGAAAAACTGTTTTTT.

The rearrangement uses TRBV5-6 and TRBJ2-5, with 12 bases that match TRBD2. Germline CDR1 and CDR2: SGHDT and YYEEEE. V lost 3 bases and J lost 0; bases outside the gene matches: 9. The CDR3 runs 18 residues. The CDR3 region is CASSSSFTSGGYQETQYF. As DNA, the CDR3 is TGTGCCAGCAGCTCAAGCTTTACTAGCGGGGGGTACCAAGAGACCCAGTACTTC.

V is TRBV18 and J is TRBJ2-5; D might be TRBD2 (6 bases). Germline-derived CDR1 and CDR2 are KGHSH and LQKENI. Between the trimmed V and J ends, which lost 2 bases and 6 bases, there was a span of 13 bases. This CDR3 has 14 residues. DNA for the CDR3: TGTGCCAGCTCACCAAGCAGGGAGGCCAAGACCCAGTACTTC. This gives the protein CASSPSREAKTQYF.

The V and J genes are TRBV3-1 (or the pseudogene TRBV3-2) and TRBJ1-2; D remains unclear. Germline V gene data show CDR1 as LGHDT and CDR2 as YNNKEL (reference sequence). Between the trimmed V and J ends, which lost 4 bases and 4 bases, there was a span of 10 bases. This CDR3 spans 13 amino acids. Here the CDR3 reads CASSPRSFYGYTF. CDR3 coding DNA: TGTGCCAGCAGCCCCCGGAGCTTCTATGGCTACACCTTC.

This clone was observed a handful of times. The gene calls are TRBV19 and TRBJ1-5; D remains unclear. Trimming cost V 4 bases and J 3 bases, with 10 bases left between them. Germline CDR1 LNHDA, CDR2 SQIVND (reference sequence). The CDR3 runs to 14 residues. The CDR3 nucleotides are TGTGCCAGTAGTACCCCCAGGAACAATCAGCCCCAGCATTTT. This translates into CASSTPRNNQPQHF.

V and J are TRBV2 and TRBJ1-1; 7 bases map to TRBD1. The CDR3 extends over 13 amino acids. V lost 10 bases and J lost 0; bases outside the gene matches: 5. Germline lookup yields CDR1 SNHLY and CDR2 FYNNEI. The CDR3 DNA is TGTGCCAAATCGGGGACAGTGAACACTGAAGCTTTCTTT. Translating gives CAKSGTVNTEAFF.

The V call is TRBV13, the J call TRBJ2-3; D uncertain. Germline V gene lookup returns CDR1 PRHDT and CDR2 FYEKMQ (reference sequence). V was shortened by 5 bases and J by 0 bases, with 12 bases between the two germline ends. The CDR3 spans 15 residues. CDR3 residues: CASSRRRASTDTQYF. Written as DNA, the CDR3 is TGTGCCAGCAGCCGCCGCCGAGCTAGCACAGATACGCAGTATTTT.